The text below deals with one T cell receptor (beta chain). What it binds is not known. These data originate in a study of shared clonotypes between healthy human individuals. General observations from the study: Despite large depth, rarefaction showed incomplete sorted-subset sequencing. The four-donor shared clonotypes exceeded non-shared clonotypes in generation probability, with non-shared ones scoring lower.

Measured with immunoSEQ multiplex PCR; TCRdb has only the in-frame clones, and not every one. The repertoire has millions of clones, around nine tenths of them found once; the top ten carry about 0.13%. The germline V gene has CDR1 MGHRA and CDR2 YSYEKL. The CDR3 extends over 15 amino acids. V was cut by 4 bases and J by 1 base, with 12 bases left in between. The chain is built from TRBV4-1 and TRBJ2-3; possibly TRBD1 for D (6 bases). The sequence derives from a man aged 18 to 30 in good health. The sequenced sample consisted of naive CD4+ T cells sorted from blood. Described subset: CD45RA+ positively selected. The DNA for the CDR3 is TGCGCCAGCAGCCCCAGGGGCCCCCGCACAGATACGCAGTATTTT. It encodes CASSPRGPRTDTQYF.